The T cell receptor (beta chain) under discussion was sequenced for a study of T cell changes during pregnancy in multiple sclerosis. Germline loops: CDR1 SQVTM, CDR2 ANQGSEA. V was shortened by 0 bases and J by 1 base, with 9 bases between the two germline ends. This CDR3 spans 15 amino acids. The data were produced by immunoSEQ multiplex PCR, yet TCRdb's version contains in-frame clones alone and is incomplete. The table shows 50,000 to 65,000 clones, with roughly 90% occurring only once. This clone came up once. The chain has TRBV29-1 and TRBJ1-4, with a tentative D call TRBD1 (5 bases). The sequenced sample was peripheral blood, obtained in the first trimester of pregnancy. This receptor was identified in a female donor with multiple sclerosis, enrolled in a pregnancy study. The CDR3 coding sequence is TGCAGCGTTGAAGATTGGGGGGGAACTAATGAAAAACTGTTTTTT. This translates into CSVEDWGGTNEKLFF. Using reference TRBV29-1 and TRBJ1-4 for the parts outside the CDR3, the full variable domain is SAVISQKPSRDICQRGTSLTIQCQVDSQVTMMFWYRQQPGQSLTLIATANQGSEATYESGFVIDKFPISRPNLTFSTLTVSNMSPEDSSIYLCSVEDWGGTNEKLFFGSGTQLSVL.